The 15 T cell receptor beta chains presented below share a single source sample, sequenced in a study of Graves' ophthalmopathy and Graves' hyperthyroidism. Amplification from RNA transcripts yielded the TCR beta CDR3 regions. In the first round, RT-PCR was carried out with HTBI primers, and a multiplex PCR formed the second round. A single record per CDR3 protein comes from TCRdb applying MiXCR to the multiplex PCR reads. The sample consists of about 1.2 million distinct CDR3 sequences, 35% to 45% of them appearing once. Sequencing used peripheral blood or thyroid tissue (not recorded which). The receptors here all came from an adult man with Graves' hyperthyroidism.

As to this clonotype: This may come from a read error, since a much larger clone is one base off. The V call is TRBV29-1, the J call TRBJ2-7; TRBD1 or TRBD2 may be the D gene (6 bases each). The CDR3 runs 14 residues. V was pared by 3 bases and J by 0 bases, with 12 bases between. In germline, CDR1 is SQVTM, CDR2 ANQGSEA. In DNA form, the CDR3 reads TGCAGCGTTGAGCTAGGGGGGATCTCCTACGAGCAGTACTTC. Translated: CSVELGGISYEQYF.

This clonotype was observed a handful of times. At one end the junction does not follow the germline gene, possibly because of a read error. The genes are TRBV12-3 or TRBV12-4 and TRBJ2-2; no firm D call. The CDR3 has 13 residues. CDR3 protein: CASSFSNIGELFF. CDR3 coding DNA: TGTGCCAGCAGTTTCTCGAACATCGGGGAGCTGTTTTTT.

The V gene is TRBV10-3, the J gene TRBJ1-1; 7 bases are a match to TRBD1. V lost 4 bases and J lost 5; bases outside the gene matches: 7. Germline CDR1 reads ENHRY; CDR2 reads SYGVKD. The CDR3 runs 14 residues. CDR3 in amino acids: CAISGGTVVTEAFF. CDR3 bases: TGTGCCATCAGTGGTGGGACAGTAGTAACTGAAGCTTTCTTT.

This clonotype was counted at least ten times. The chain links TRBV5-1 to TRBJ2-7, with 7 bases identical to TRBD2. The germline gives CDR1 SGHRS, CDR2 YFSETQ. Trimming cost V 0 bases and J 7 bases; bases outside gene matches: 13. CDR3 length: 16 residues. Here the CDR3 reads CASSLGASAGAGEQYF. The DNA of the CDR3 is TGCGCCAGCAGCTTGGGGGCGTCGGCGGGAGCGGGGGAGCAGTACTTC.

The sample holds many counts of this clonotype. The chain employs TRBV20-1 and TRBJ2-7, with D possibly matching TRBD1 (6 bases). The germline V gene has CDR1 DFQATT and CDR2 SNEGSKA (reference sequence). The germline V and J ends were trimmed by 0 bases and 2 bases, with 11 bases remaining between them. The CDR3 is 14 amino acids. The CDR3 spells CSARDIKGAYEQYF. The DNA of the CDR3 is TGCAGTGCTAGAGATATCAAGGGGGCCTACGAGCAGTACTTC.

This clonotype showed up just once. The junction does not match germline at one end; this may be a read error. CDR3 sequence: CASSYGGHNGCTF. The CDR3 DNA reads as TGTGCCAGCAGTTATGGGGGGCATAATGGCTGCACCTTC. The genes are TRBV10-3 and TRBJ1-2; D possibly corresponds to TRBD1 (6 bases). In germline, CDR1 is ENHRY, CDR2 SYGVKD. There are 13 residues in the CDR3.

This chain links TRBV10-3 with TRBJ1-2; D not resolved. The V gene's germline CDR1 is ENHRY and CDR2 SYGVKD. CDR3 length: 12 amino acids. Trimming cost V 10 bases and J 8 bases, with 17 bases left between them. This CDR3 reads CATYDVDGGYTF. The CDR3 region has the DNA TGTGCCACCTATGACGTAGACGGGGGCTACACCTTC.

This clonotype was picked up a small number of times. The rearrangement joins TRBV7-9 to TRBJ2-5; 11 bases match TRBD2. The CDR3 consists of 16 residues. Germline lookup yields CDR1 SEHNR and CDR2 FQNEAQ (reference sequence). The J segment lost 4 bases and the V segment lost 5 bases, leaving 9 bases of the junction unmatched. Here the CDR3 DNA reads TGTGCCAGCAGCGGAACTAGCGGGAGAACCTCAGAGACCCAGTACTTC. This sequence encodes CASSGTSGRTSETQYF.

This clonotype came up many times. In nucleotides, the CDR3 is TGTGCCAGCAGCGCCGGGACAGGGGTTACGCCCCAGCATTTT. The encoded protein is CASSAGTGVTPQHF. The gene calls are TRBV7-2 and TRBJ1-5, with 10 bases fitting TRBD1. Germline CDR1 and CDR2: SGHTA and FQGNSA. V trimming: 5 bases; J trimming: 9 bases; junction bases outside the gene matches: 7. The CDR3 totals 14 residues.

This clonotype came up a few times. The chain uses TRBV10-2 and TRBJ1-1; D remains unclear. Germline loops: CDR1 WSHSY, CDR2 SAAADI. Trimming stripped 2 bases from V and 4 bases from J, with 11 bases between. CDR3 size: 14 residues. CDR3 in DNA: TGCGCCAGCAGTGAGGACGGCAAGGGCACTGAAGCTTTCTTT. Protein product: CASSEDGKGTEAFF.

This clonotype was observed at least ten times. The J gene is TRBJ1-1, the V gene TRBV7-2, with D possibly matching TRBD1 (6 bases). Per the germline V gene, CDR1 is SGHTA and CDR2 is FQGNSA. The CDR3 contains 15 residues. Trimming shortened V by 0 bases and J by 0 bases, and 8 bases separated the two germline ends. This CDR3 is CASSLATGLNTEAFF. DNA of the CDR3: TGTGCCAGCAGCTTAGCCACAGGGCTGAACACTGAAGCTTTCTTT.

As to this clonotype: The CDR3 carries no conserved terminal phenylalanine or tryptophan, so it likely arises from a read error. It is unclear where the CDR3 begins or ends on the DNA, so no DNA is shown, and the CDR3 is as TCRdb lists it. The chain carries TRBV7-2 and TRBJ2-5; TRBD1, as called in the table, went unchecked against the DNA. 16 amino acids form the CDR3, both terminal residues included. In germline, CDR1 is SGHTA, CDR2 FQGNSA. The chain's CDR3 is CASSDRQGRSPLHFGN.

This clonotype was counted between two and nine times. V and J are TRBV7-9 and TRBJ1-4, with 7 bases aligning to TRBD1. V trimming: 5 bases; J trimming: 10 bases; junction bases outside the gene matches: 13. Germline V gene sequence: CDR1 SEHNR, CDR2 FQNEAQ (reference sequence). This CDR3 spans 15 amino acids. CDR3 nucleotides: TGTGCCAGCAGCGCAGGGGGGGACAGCGTTTCAAAACTGTTTTTT. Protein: CASSAGGDSVSKLFF.

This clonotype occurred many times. The CDR3 nucleotides read TGCAGTGCTCTGGACAGGGTCAATCAGCCCCAGCATTTT. It specifies CSALDRVNQPQHF. The chain carries TRBV20-1 and TRBJ1-5; 8 nucleotides match TRBD1. From germline, CDR1 is DFQATT and CDR2 SNEGSKA (reference sequence). The V segment lost 5 bases and the J segment 3 bases; nucleotides outside the gene matches: 3. The CDR3 is made up of 13 amino acids.

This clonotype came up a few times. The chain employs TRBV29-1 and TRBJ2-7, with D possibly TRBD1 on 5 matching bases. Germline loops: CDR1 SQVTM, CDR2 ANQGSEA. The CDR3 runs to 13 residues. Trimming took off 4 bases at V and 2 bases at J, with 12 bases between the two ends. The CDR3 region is CSVGLTAAYEQYF. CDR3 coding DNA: TGCAGCGTTGGGTTGACAGCAGCCTACGAGCAGTACTTC.